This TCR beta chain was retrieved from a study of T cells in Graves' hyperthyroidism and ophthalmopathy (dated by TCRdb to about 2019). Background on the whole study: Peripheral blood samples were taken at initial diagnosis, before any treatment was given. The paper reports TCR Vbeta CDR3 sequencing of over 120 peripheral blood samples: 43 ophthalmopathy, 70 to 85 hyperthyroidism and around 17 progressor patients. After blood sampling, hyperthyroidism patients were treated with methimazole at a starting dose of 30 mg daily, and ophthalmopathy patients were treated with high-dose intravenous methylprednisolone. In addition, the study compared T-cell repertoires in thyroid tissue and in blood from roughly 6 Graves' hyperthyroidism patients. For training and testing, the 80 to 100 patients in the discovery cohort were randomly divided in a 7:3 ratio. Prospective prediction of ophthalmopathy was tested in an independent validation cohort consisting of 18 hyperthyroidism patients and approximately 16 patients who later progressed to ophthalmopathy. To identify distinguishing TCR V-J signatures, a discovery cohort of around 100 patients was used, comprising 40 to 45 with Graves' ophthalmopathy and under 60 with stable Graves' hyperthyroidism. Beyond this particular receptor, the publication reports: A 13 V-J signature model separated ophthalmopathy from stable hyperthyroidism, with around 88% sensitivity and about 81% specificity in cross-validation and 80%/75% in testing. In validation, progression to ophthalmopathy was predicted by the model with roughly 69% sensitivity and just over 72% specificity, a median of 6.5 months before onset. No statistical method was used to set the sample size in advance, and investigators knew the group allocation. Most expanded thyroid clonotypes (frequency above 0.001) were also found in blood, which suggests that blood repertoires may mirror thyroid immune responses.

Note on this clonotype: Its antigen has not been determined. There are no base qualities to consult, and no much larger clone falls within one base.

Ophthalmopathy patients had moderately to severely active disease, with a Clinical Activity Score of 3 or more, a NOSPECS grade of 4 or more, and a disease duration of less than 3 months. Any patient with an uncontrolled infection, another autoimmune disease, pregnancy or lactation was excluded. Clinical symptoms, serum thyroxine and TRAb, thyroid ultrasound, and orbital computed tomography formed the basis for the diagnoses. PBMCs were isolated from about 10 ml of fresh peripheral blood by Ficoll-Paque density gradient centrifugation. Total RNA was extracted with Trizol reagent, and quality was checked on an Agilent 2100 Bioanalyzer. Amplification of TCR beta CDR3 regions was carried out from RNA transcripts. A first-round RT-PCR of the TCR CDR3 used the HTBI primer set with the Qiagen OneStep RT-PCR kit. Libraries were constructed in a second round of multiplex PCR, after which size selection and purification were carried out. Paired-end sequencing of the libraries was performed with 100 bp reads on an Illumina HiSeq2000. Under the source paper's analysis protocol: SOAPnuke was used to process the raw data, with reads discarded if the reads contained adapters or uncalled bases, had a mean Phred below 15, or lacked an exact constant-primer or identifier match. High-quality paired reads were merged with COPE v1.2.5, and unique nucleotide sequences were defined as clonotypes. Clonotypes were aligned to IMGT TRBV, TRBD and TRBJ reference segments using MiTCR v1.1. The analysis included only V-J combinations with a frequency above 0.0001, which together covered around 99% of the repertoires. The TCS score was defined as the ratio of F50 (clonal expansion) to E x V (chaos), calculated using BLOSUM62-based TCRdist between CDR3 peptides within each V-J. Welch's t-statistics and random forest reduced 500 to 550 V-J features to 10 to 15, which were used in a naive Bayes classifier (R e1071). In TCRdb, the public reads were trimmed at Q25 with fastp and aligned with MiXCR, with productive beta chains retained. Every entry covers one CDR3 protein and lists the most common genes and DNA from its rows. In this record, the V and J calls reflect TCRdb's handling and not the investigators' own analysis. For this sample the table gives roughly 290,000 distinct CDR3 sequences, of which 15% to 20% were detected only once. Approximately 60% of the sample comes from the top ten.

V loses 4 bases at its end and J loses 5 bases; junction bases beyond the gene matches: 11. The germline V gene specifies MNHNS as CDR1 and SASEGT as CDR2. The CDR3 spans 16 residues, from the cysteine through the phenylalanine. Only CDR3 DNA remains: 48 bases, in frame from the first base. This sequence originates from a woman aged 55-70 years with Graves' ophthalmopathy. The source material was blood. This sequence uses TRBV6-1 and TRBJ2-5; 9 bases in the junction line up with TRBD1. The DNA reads TGTGCCAGCAGTGCTATTACCGGGACAGGGAGGGAGACCCAGTACTTC. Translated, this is CASSAITGTGRETQYF.